The rows below give T cell receptor beta chains drawn from one sample of a study of early T cells in non-severe SARS-CoV-2 infection. TCRdb used MiXCR to reprocess the 5' RACE reads, holding one entry per CDR3 protein. The table has about 55,000 distinct CDR3 sequences, 12% seen once; the top ten hold less than 4.5%. Input material: whole blood. Source of these receptors: an adult who was a healthcare worker with PCR-confirmed SARS-CoV-2 infection or an uninfected control (not recorded which). The CDR3 runs from the conserved cysteine through the conserved F or W. Each record gives: D gene, clone size, V gene, J gene, CDR3 DNA, CDR3 protein. D genes are given only for firm matches. Clone size is not always given. Where it is, it says once, few, many or a class for expanded clones.

d_call: .
clone_size: .
v_call: TRBV28
j_call: TRBJ2-7
cdr3_nt: TGTGCCAGCAGTTCATTGTACAGGGCAGACCAGTACTTC
cdr3_aa: CASSSLYRADQYF

d_call: .
clone_size: few
v_call: TRBV28
j_call: TRBJ1-1
cdr3_nt: TGTGCCAGCAGTTTATTAGGGTTCACTGAAGCTTTCTTT
cdr3_aa: CASSLLGFTEAFF

d_call: .
clone_size: few
v_call: TRBV6-1
j_call: TRBJ1-6
cdr3_nt: TGTGCCAGCAGTGAATGGGGTAACGATAATTCACCCCTCCACTTT
cdr3_aa: CASSEWGNDNSPLHF

d_call: .
clone_size: .
v_call: TRBV29-1
j_call: TRBJ1-2
cdr3_nt: TGCAGCGTTCATAGGGGCTTTACTAACTATGGCTACACCTTC
cdr3_aa: CSVHRGFTNYGYTF

d_call: TRBD2
clone_size: many
v_call: TRBV2
j_call: TRBJ2-1
cdr3_nt: TGTGCCAGCAGTGTTGGGCGGGAGGGGGACAATGAGCAGTTCTTC
cdr3_aa: CASSVGREGDNEQFF

d_call: TRBD1
clone_size: many
v_call: TRBV10-1
j_call: TRBJ1-4
cdr3_nt: TGCGCCAGCAGCGACAGGGAAGAGGGAAAACTGTTTTTT
cdr3_aa: CASSDREEGKLFF

d_call: TRBD1
clone_size: .
v_call: TRBV25-1
j_call: TRBJ1-3
cdr3_nt: TGTGCCAGCAAGGGGACAGGCGGGAGAAAGTATTTT
cdr3_aa: CASKGTGGRKYF

d_call: .
clone_size: few
v_call: TRBV7-9
j_call: TRBJ2-1
cdr3_nt: TGTGCCAGCAGCCTTCCCTACGTGGGCGAGCAGTTCTTC
cdr3_aa: CASSLPYVGEQFF

d_call: .
clone_size: many
v_call: TRBV7-8
j_call: TRBJ2-1
cdr3_nt: TGTGCCAGCAGACCGCTTGGGGGAATGGCCTACAATGAGCAGTTCTTC
cdr3_aa: CASRPLGGMAYNEQFF

d_call: TRBD2
clone_size: few
v_call: TRBV7-2
j_call: TRBJ2-1
cdr3_nt: TGTGCCAGCAGCTTAGGCGGCCTAGCGGGATACAATGAGCAGTTCTTC
cdr3_aa: CASSLGGLAGYNEQFF

d_call: TRBD2
clone_size: many
v_call: TRBV29-1
j_call: TRBJ2-3
cdr3_nt: TGCAGCGTTGATCGGGCTAGCGGGACGACAGATACGCAGTATTTT
cdr3_aa: CSVDRASGTTDTQYF

d_call: .
clone_size: many
v_call: TRBV5-1
j_call: TRBJ2-3
cdr3_nt: TGCGCCAGCAGCTTAGGGACTAGCACAGATACGCAGTATTTT
cdr3_aa: CASSLGTSTDTQYF

d_call: .
clone_size: many
v_call: TRBV3-1
j_call: TRBJ2-7
cdr3_nt: TGTGCCAGCGCCGCCGGGGGAGAGCAGTACTTC
cdr3_aa: CASAAGGEQYF

d_call: .
clone_size: few
v_call: TRBV6-6
j_call: TRBJ2-7
cdr3_nt: TGTGCCAGCAGTTACGGGGCGGGATTTAGCTCCTACGAGCAGTACTTC
cdr3_aa: CASSYGAGFSSYEQYF

d_call: .
clone_size: .
v_call: TRBV10-2
j_call: TRBJ2-7
cdr3_nt: TGCGCCAGCAAAGCAGGGAAAACCTACGAGCAGTACTTC
cdr3_aa: CASKAGKTYEQYF

d_call: .
clone_size: .
v_call: TRBV20-1
j_call: TRBJ1-1
cdr3_nt: TGCGGTGCTAGAGGGGGAGGGGCACGGACTGAAGCTTTCTTT
cdr3_aa: CGARGGGARTEAFF

d_call: TRBD1
clone_size: many
v_call: TRBV2
j_call: TRBJ2-1
cdr3_nt: TGTGCCCTCACAGGGGGAAGGGACAATGAGCAGTTCTTC
cdr3_aa: CALTGGRDNEQFF

d_call: TRBD2
clone_size: .
v_call: TRBV2
j_call: TRBJ2-3
cdr3_nt: TGTGCCAGCAGTGAGGCTAGCGGGAGCGGGACAGATACGCAGTATTTT
cdr3_aa: CASSEASGSGTDTQYF

d_call: .
clone_size: many
v_call: TRBV6-5
j_call: TRBJ2-5
cdr3_nt: TGTGCCAGCAGTCGGGACCTGAAGGGGGAGACCCAGTACTTC
cdr3_aa: CASSRDLKGETQYF

d_call: .
clone_size: .
v_call: TRBV29-1
j_call: TRBJ2-3
cdr3_nt: TGCAGCGTTGAAGAACGCAGGGGGGAAGATACGCAGTATTTT
cdr3_aa: CSVEERRGEDTQYF

d_call: .
clone_size: .
v_call: TRBV29-1
j_call: TRBJ2-7
cdr3_nt: TGCAGCGTTGCGGGGCTACGGGCCACAGACCGGTACGAGCAGTACTTC
cdr3_aa: CSVAGLRATDRYEQYF

d_call: .
clone_size: .
v_call: TRBV28
j_call: TRBJ2-4
cdr3_nt: TGTGCCAGCAGCTTCCCGGGAGCAACGAACATTCAGTACTTC
cdr3_aa: CASSFPGATNIQYF

d_call: .
clone_size: few
v_call: TRBV11-3
j_call: TRBJ1-6
cdr3_nt: TGTGCCAGCAGCTTAGATCTTAGTTCACCCCTCCACTTT
cdr3_aa: CASSLDLSSPLHF

d_call: TRBD1
clone_size: once
v_call: TRBV12-3/TRBV12-4
j_call: TRBJ2-1
cdr3_nt: TGTGCCAGCAGTTCGGCAGGGGGCATCCACAATGAGCAGTTCTTC
cdr3_aa: CASSSAGGIHNEQFF

d_call: .
clone_size: few
v_call: TRBV29-1
j_call: TRBJ1-1
cdr3_nt: TGCAGCGCGACAACGGGCACTGAAGCTTTCTTT
cdr3_aa: CSATTGTEAFF

d_call: TRBD2
clone_size: few
v_call: TRBV11-2
j_call: TRBJ2-1
cdr3_nt: TGTGCCACCCGGGCGGGAGGGCCTTACAATGAGCAGTTCTTC
cdr3_aa: CATRAGGPYNEQFF

d_call: .
clone_size: .
v_call: TRBV7-8
j_call: TRBJ1-4
cdr3_nt: TGTGCCAGCAGCCAAGGGGACGTTAATGAAAAACTGTTTTTT
cdr3_aa: CASSQGDVNEKLFF

d_call: .
clone_size: many
v_call: TRBV7-9
j_call: TRBJ2-1
cdr3_nt: TGTGCCAGCAGCTCAAGTTGGAATGAGCAGTTCTTC
cdr3_aa: CASSSSWNEQFF

d_call: .
clone_size: few
v_call: TRBV27
j_call: TRBJ2-7
cdr3_nt: TGTGCCAGCAGTTCCCCCCGGACAAACTACGAGCAGTACTTC
cdr3_aa: CASSSPRTNYEQYF

d_call: .
clone_size: .
v_call: TRBV5-1
j_call: TRBJ1-1
cdr3_nt: TGCGCCAGCAGCTTGGGGCCGGAGGGTACTGAAGCTTTCTTT
cdr3_aa: CASSLGPEGTEAFF

d_call: .
clone_size: .
v_call: TRBV5-4
j_call: TRBJ1-6
cdr3_nt: TGTGCCAGCAGCTCCTATCCACAGGGAAAAAATCCACCCCTCCACTTT
cdr3_aa: CASSSYPQGKNPPLHF

d_call: TRBD2
clone_size: .
v_call: TRBV28
j_call: TRBJ2-7
cdr3_nt: TGTGCCAGCAGTTTCGAGACTAGCATATACGAGCAGTACTTC
cdr3_aa: CASSFETSIYEQYF

d_call: .
clone_size: .
v_call: TRBV5-1
j_call: TRBJ2-7
cdr3_nt: TGCGCCAGCAGCTTGGCCACTGGGAGTCACTACGAGCAGTACTTC
cdr3_aa: CASSLATGSHYEQYF

d_call: TRBD1
clone_size: many
v_call: TRBV7-9
j_call: TRBJ1-2
cdr3_nt: TGTGCCAGCAGCGAGGGACAGTTCGTCCCCTATGGCTACACCTTC
cdr3_aa: CASSEGQFVPYGYTF

d_call: .
clone_size: .
v_call: TRBV27
j_call: TRBJ2-1
cdr3_nt: TGTAGTACATGGCAAGGTGACGAGCAGTTCTTC
cdr3_aa: CSTWQGDEQFF

d_call: TRBD2
clone_size: many
v_call: TRBV2
j_call: TRBJ2-2
cdr3_nt: TGTGCCAGCAGACCCGGGACTATCGCGAACACCGGGGAGCTGTTTTTT
cdr3_aa: CASRPGTIANTGELFF

d_call: .
clone_size: few
v_call: TRBV3-1
j_call: TRBJ2-3
cdr3_nt: TGTGCCAGCAGCCAAGAGGCAGGCACAGATACGCAGTATTTT
cdr3_aa: CASSQEAGTDTQYF

d_call: .
clone_size: many
v_call: TRBV28
j_call: TRBJ2-1
cdr3_nt: TGTGCCAGCAGCTGGACAGGAGGGTACAATGAGCAGTTCTTC
cdr3_aa: CASSWTGGYNEQFF

d_call: .
clone_size: .
v_call: TRBV6-1
j_call: TRBJ1-3
cdr3_nt: TGTGCCAGCAGTGAGGCGGGACGGATCTCTGGAAACACCATATATTTT
cdr3_aa: CASSEAGRISGNTIYF

d_call: .
clone_size: few
v_call: TRBV7-8
j_call: TRBJ2-2
cdr3_nt: TGTGCCAGCAGCTTAGTGGGACGGAGAACCGGGGAGCTGTTTTTT
cdr3_aa: CASSLVGRRTGELFF

d_call: .
clone_size: many
v_call: TRBV11-3
j_call: TRBJ2-2
cdr3_nt: TGTGCCAGCAGCCTAGGAGTTAGTGGGGAGCTGTTTTTT
cdr3_aa: CASSLGVSGELFF

d_call: .
clone_size: .
v_call: TRBV7-2
j_call: TRBJ1-1
cdr3_nt: TGTGCCTGCACCTCACGGGGGTTTTACGCTGAAGCTTTCTTT
cdr3_aa: CACTSRGFYAEAFF

d_call: TRBD1
clone_size: many
v_call: TRBV18
j_call: TRBJ1-2
cdr3_nt: TGTGCCAGCTCACCCCGGGGCAGGGGGGAAGGCTACACCTTC
cdr3_aa: CASSPRGRGEGYTF

d_call: .
clone_size: .
v_call: TRBV12-3/TRBV12-4
j_call: TRBJ1-2
cdr3_nt: TGTGCCAGCAGGCGTGGGGGGGGTGCTCATGGCTACACCTTC
cdr3_aa: CASRRGGGAHGYTF

d_call: TRBD2
clone_size: few
v_call: TRBV7-6
j_call: TRBJ2-5
cdr3_nt: TGTGCCAGCAGCTTAGTGGGCGGGAGTTTGGAGACCCAGTACTTC
cdr3_aa: CASSLVGGSLETQYF

d_call: .
clone_size: many
v_call: TRBV7-6
j_call: TRBJ2-7
cdr3_nt: TGTGCCAGCAGCTTCCAGAGGGGCGAGCAGTACTTC
cdr3_aa: CASSFQRGEQYF

d_call: .
clone_size: .
v_call: TRBV5-1
j_call: TRBJ1-1
cdr3_nt: TGCGCCAGCAGCACCAACCCAGTGGGGCTGAACACTGAAGCTTTCTTT
cdr3_aa: CASSTNPVGLNTEAFF

d_call: .
clone_size: .
v_call: TRBV28
j_call: TRBJ2-7
cdr3_nt: TGTGCCGTGAGAGGCTCCTACGAGCAGTACTTC
cdr3_aa: CAVRGSYEQYF

d_call: .
clone_size: few
v_call: TRBV20-1
j_call: TRBJ2-7
cdr3_nt: TGCAGTGCTAGATCACAGGTCCTCTACGAGCAGTACTTC
cdr3_aa: CSARSQVLYEQYF

d_call: .
clone_size: few
v_call: TRBV4-1
j_call: TRBJ1-1
cdr3_nt: TGCGCCAGCAGCTGGGGGGCTGAAGCTTTCTTT
cdr3_aa: CASSWGAEAFF

d_call: TRBD1
clone_size: many
v_call: TRBV20-1
j_call: TRBJ1-6
cdr3_nt: TGCAGTGCACACACTGGAGGGGGCTTCAGTAATTCACCCCTCCACTTT
cdr3_aa: CSAHTGGGFSNSPLHF

d_call: TRBD2
clone_size: few
v_call: TRBV3-1
j_call: TRBJ2-5
cdr3_nt: TGTGCCAGCAGCCCTCTTAGGGGTAGCGGGAGAATTCGCACGGAGACCCAGTACTTC
cdr3_aa: CASSPLRGSGRIRTETQYF

d_call: .
clone_size: many
v_call: TRBV29-1
j_call: TRBJ2-6
cdr3_nt: TGCAGCGTTGGGTCGAGCTCTGGGGCCAACGTCCTGACTTTC
cdr3_aa: CSVGSSSGANVLTF

d_call: .
clone_size: .
v_call: TRBV7-9
j_call: TRBJ1-6
cdr3_nt: TGTGCCAGCAGCTCCGCCGCTGGCGCAAGGTCCCTCCACTTT
cdr3_aa: CASSSAAGARSLHF

d_call: .
clone_size: .
v_call: TRBV5-1
j_call: TRBJ2-1
cdr3_nt: TGCGCCAGCAGATTTGGGGGCCCTCTCCCTTACAATGAGCAGTTCTTC
cdr3_aa: CASRFGGPLPYNEQFF

d_call: .
clone_size: few
v_call: TRBV12-3/TRBV12-4
j_call: TRBJ1-1
cdr3_nt: TGTGCCAGCAGTGAGGTGTTGAACACTGAAGCTTTCTTT
cdr3_aa: CASSEVLNTEAFF

d_call: .
clone_size: many
v_call: TRBV28
j_call: TRBJ1-6
cdr3_nt: TGTGCCAGCAGTTTGTATAATTCACCCCTCCACTTT
cdr3_aa: CASSLYNSPLHF

d_call: TRBD2
clone_size: .
v_call: TRBV30
j_call: TRBJ2-3
cdr3_nt: TGTGCCTGGAGCGGTGGACTAGCGGATACGCAGTATTTT
cdr3_aa: CAWSGGLADTQYF

d_call: .
clone_size: many
v_call: TRBV7-2
j_call: TRBJ2-7
cdr3_nt: TGTGCCAGCAGCCTCGACAGAACCACCTACGAGCAGTACTTC
cdr3_aa: CASSLDRTTYEQYF

d_call: TRBD2
clone_size: many
v_call: TRBV7-9
j_call: TRBJ2-1
cdr3_nt: TGTGCCAGCAGCCGATTAGCGGGAGAGCAGTTCTTC
cdr3_aa: CASSRLAGEQFF